Shown below are 22 T cell receptor beta chains from a single sample sequenced in a study of regulatory T cells in long-lasting Graves disease. In building TCR beta libraries, iRepertoire HTBI primers were used together with Arm-PCR of CDR3 regions. TCRdb used MiXCR to reprocess the multiplex PCR reads, holding one entry per CDR3 protein. The table has roughly 450,000 distinct CDR3 sequences, around a fifth seen once. Sample time point: persistent/refractory GD, antithyroid drugs over 5 years with positive TRAb. PBMC-derived RNA was used for the TCR library. Specimen: peripheral blood mononuclear cells (PBMCs), collected when the disease was refractory, from a patient treated with antithyroid drugs. All receptors derive from a female donor with Graves disease.

There are many counts of this clonotype. The chain has TRBV28 and TRBJ2-7; 7 bases are a match to TRBD2. CDR1 and CDR2 from the germline V gene are MDHEN and SYDVKM. The CDR3 is 12 residues long. Losses at the gene ends were 11 bases for V and 4 bases for J; bases not matched to a gene: 8. CDR3 nucleotide sequence: TGTGCCGCCGGGGGAGGGATTTACGAGCAGTACTTC. Its protein is CAAGGGIYEQYF.

This clonotype has a count of ten or more. The rearrangement joins TRBV5-4 to TRBJ1-2; a possible D gene is TRBD1 (5 bases). CDR1 is SGHNT, CDR2 YYREEE, per germline (reference sequence). V was cut by 4 bases and J by 1 base, with 11 bases left in between. This CDR3 is built from 14 residues. This chain's CDR3 is CASSQGNRNYGYTF. CDR3 sequence (DNA): TGTGCCAGCAGCCAGGGTAATCGTAACTATGGCTACACCTTC.

This clonotype was seen repeatedly, ten times or more. The rearrangement joins TRBV28 to TRBJ1-4; D is unresolved. V lost 7 bases and J lost 7, with 16 bases in between. Germline V lookup: CDR1 MDHEN, CDR2 SYDVKM. The length of the CDR3 is 14 residues. The CDR3 region is CASNAGGGPEKLFF. CDR3 nucleotide sequence: TGTGCCAGCAATGCCGGCGGAGGGCCTGAAAAACTGTTTTTT.

This chain joins TRBV7-9 and TRBJ2-2; D is perhaps TRBD1 or TRBD2 (5 bases each). The germline CDR1 and CDR2 sequences are SEHNR and FQNEAQ (reference sequence). Trimming left V 3 bases short and J 8 bases short, with 16 bases between. This CDR3 comprises 15 residues. DNA of the CDR3: TGTGCCAGCAGCTTGACCGGGACCCCTGAGGGGGAGCTGTTTTTT. Its protein is CASSLTGTPEGELFF.

The chain employs TRBV4-1 and TRBJ2-5; the D gene is possibly TRBD2 (5 bases). The CDR3 runs to 14 residues. The V end was cut by 1 base, the J end by 3 bases, with 9 bases between. CDR1 MGHRA and CDR2 YSYEKL come from the germline V gene. CDR3 protein: CASSQVAGEETQYF. The CDR3 nucleotides are TGCGCCAGCAGCCAAGTGGCGGGCGAAGAGACCCAGTACTTC.

This clonotype was detected many times. The chain employs TRBV5-5 and TRBJ2-7; D ambiguous. Trimming took 4 bases from V and 5 from J, leaving 13 bases between them. Germline CDR1 is SGHKS and CDR2 is YYEKEE (reference sequence). This CDR3 contains 13 residues. CDR3 nucleotide sequence: TGTGCCAGCAGCCAACCCAACAAGGACGAGCAGTACTTC. This translates into CASSQPNKDEQYF.

The sample holds many counts of this clonotype. J is TRBJ1-1 and V is TRBV28, with D possibly TRBD1 on 6 matching bases. CDR1 and CDR2 from the germline V gene are MDHEN and SYDVKM. The CDR3 is 15 amino acids. V gave up 6 bases and J gave up 0 bases, with 14 bases separating them. CDR3: CASSPGTKVNTEAFF. CDR3 nucleotides: TGTGCCAGCAGCCCCGGGACAAAGGTGAACACTGAAGCTTTCTTT.

This clonotype was counted many times. The gene calls are TRBV7-3 and TRBJ2-5, with TRBD2 matching 8 bases. With V trimmed by 5 bases and J by 4 bases, 18 bases remained unmatched. The CDR3 totals 18 residues. Germline values: CDR1 SGHTA, CDR2 FQGTGA. The CDR3 sequence is CASSPIPIIGRAGETQYF. CDR3 bases: TGTGCCAGCAGCCCGATCCCAATTATCGGGAGGGCCGGAGAGACCCAGTACTTC.

The sample holds a few counts of this clonotype. This chain connects TRBV3-1 to TRBJ2-7; tentatively, D is TRBD2 (6 bases). The length of the CDR3 is 15 residues. The germline gives CDR1 LGHDT, CDR2 YNNKEL (reference sequence). The V and J ends lost 0 bases and 3 bases respectively, with 12 bases between them. This CDR3 is CASSQDLGLNYEQYF. CDR3 bases: TGTGCCAGCAGCCAAGATCTAGGACTAAACTACGAGCAGTACTTC.

Many counts were recorded for this clonotype. The chain combines TRBV20-1 with TRBJ2-7, with 8 bases lining up with TRBD1. Germline V gene lookup returns CDR1 DFQATT and CDR2 SNEGSKA (reference sequence). There are 13 residues in the CDR3. V lost 5 bases to trimming and J lost 2 bases; unmatched junction nucleotides: 5. The chain's CDR3 is CSARTGWAYEQYF. The CDR3 DNA reads as TGCAGTGCTCGGACAGGGTGGGCCTACGAGCAGTACTTC.

This clonotype has ten or more counts. This chain connects TRBV7-2 to TRBJ2-7; D is ambiguous. Germline V gene lookup returns CDR1 SGHTA and CDR2 FQGNSA. V lost 6 bases and J 2 bases, leaving 5 bases between the germline ends. The CDR3 extends over 11 amino acids. DNA for the CDR3: TGTGCCAGCAGGGCGACCTACGAGCAGTACTTC. The encoded protein is CASRATYEQYF.

The V gene is TRBV19, the J gene TRBJ1-3; D may be TRBD1 (6 bases). The germline V gene has CDR1 LNHDA and CDR2 SQIVND (reference sequence). The CDR3 runs to 16 residues. Trimming removed 5 bases at V and 4 bases at J, with 18 bases between. The CDR3 nucleotides read TGTGCCAGTAGTTCAGCCGGGACACCCGTAGGAAACACCATATATTTT. Translated, it gives CASSSAGTPVGNTIYF.

This clonotype was seen a handful of times. Just one base apart from a much larger clone, this may be a read error. The J gene is TRBJ2-7, the V gene TRBV28; 8 nucleotides agree with TRBD2. The CDR3 length is 14 residues. Germline loops: CDR1 MDHEN, CDR2 SYDVKM. This CDR3 reads CANSSAGGISEQYF. CDR3 bases: TGTGCCAACAGTTCGGCGGGGGGCATTAGTGAGCAGTACTTC. Full variable domain (remainder filled in from reference TRBV28 and TRBJ2-7): DVKVTQSSRYLVKRTGEKVFLECVQDMDHENMFWYRQDPGLGLRLIYFSYDVKMKEKGDIPEGYSVSREKKERFSLILESASTNQTSMYLCANSSAGGISEQYFGPGTRLTVT.

This clonotype came up a few times. For the CDR3, the DNA is TGCAGTGCTAGAGAACGTCTGGGTACGCAGTATTTT. Translating gives CSARERLGTQYF. The rearrangement links TRBV20-1 to TRBJ2-3; D unresolved. The V end was cut by 0 bases, the J end by 8 bases, with 9 bases between. The CDR3 totals 12 residues. CDR1 and CDR2 from the germline V gene are DFQATT and SNEGSKA (reference sequence).

This clonotype was observed at least ten times. This chain connects TRBV28 to TRBJ1-6, with D perhaps TRBD1 (5 bases). The CDR3 totals 15 residues. With 7 bases removed from V and 9 bases from J, the gap between germline ends came to 19 bases. Germline V gene lookup returns CDR1 MDHEN and CDR2 SYDVKM. The DNA for the CDR3 is TGTGCCAGCAACCTTGGGGGGGTCGGGAGTTCACCCCTCCACTTT. This gives the protein CASNLGGVGSSPLHF.

This clonotype was counted at least ten times. V usage is TRBV10-2 and J usage is TRBJ2-2; no firm D call. Germline CDR1 reads WSHSY; CDR2 reads SAAADI. The V end was cut by 9 bases, the J end by 8 bases, with 13 bases between. This CDR3 has 12 amino acids. The CDR3 sequence: CASHPNGGELFF. The CDR3 region has the DNA TGCGCCAGTCACCCGAATGGAGGGGAGCTGTTTTTT.

This clonotype was counted many times. In DNA form, the CDR3 reads TGTGCCAGCAGTGAATCCCCGGACACGTTCTACGAGCAGTACTTC. This translates into CASSESPDTFYEQYF. The rearrangement uses TRBV25-1 and TRBJ2-7, with D possibly matching TRBD1 (5 bases). The V end was cut by 1 base, the J end by 3 bases, with 13 bases between. Germline lookup yields CDR1 MGHDK and CDR2 SYGVNS. The CDR3 sequence is 15 residues long.

The sample holds a few counts of this clonotype. V is TRBV5-1 and J is TRBJ2-5; TRBD2 matches 8 bases. CDR1 is SGHRS, CDR2 YFSETQ, per germline. J lost 4 bases, V lost 1 base, and 9 bases had no gene match. The CDR3 length is 16 residues. The CDR3 bases are TGCGCCAGCAGCTTGAATGTGCGGGGGGCGGTAGAGACCCAGTACTTC. As protein: CASSLNVRGAVETQYF.

The V and J genes are TRBV27 and TRBJ2-7; 9 nucleotides match TRBD1. V shed 6 bases and J 4 bases; nucleotides not matched to a gene: 4. CDR3 length: 13 residues. The germline CDR1 and CDR2 sequences are MNHEY and SMNVEV (reference sequence). This chain's CDR3 is CASRTGGKYEQYF. The CDR3 DNA is TGTGCCAGCAGAACAGGGGGCAAGTACGAGCAGTACTTC.

This chain's CDR3 is CASSRSQRLLDSPLHF. In DNA form, the CDR3 reads TGTGCCAGCAGCCGTTCACAGCGGCTCCTGGATTCACCCCTCCACTTT. The chain uses TRBV7-2 and TRBJ1-6, with D hard to call. V was trimmed by 5 bases and J by 8 bases, leaving 19 bases between them. This CDR3 region has 16 residues. Germline V gene data show CDR1 as SGHTA and CDR2 as FQGNSA.

This clonotype showed up many times. This sequence joins TRBV20-1 and TRBJ2-5, with TRBD2 matching over 14 bases. Germline assignment: CDR1 DFQATT and CDR2 SNEGSKA (reference sequence). The trim removed 4 bases at V and 5 bases at J, leaving 6 bases unmatched. The CDR3 totals 15 residues. The CDR3 loop reads CSATGTSGGLETQYF. CDR3 in DNA: TGCAGTGCTACGGGGACTAGCGGGGGTTTGGAGACCCAGTACTTC.

The V call is TRBV7-9, the J call TRBJ1-2; 8 bases align to TRBD1. Per the germline V gene, CDR1 is SEHNR and CDR2 is FQNEAQ (reference sequence). The ends lost 2 bases at V and 6 bases at J; junction bases unmatched: 11. The CDR3 is made up of 16 amino acids. For the CDR3, the DNA is TGTGCCAGCAGCTTATCCCCAGGGACAGGACTGCATGGCTACACCTTC. Protein sequence: CASSLSPGTGLHGYTF.